One sample yielded the 14 T cell receptor beta chains listed below, sequenced in a study of CD8 T cells in ankylosing spondylitis. These receptors lack a known antigen. TCRdb used MiXCR to reprocess the 5' RACE reads, holding one entry per CDR3 protein. The profile covers hundreds of thousands of distinct CDR3 sequences, with about 10% appearing a single time and less than 0.65% taken by the ten largest. Overall study results and limits: For ankylosing spondylitis blood, a TCR beta motif of under 10 highly homologous variants appeared characteristic.

Sequenced input: blood, either unsorted or a sorted T cell fraction (not recorded which). Every receptor here comes from a male donor with ankylosing spondylitis.

This chain links TRBV5-1 with TRBJ2-2; 9 nucleotides line up with TRBD2. V dropped 7 bases and J dropped 7; count of bases not matched to a gene: 8. Per the germline V gene, CDR1 is SGHRS and CDR2 is YFSETQ. There are 14 residues in the CDR3. For the CDR3, the DNA is TGCGCCAGCCTTGGTAGCGGGAGCAGCGGGGAGCTGTTTTTT. Residues: CASLGSGSSGELFF.

There are many counts of this clonotype. The V and J genes are TRBV7-2 and TRBJ1-5; unclear D gene. The germline gives CDR1 SGHTA, CDR2 FQGNSA. The CDR3 contains 12 residues. Deletions cut 4 bases from V and 4 bases from J, with 5 bases between. As DNA, the CDR3 is TGTGCCAGCAGCTCCCAAAATCAGCCCCAGCATTTT. Protein product: CASSSQNQPQHF.

This clonotype showed up just a few times. The chain links TRBV7-2 to TRBJ1-1; 8 bases align to TRBD1. CDR3 size: 14 residues. The germline CDR1 and CDR2 sequences are SGHTA and FQGNSA. The ends lost 5 bases at V and 2 bases at J; junction bases unmatched: 4. This CDR3 is CASSPGQANTEAFF. The CDR3 DNA reads as TGTGCCAGCAGCCCGGGACAGGCCAACACTGAAGCTTTCTTT.

This clonotype has a count of ten or more. V is TRBV20-1 and J is TRBJ2-5, with D perhaps TRBD2 (6 bases). V lost 6 bases, J lost 2 bases, and 13 bases lay in between. The CDR3 is made up of 13 amino acids. The V gene's germline CDR1 is DFQATT and CDR2 SNEGSKA (reference sequence). The CDR3 spells CSAPRDFQETQYF. The CDR3 bases are TGCAGTGCCCCCCGGGACTTTCAAGAGACCCAGTACTTC.

This clonotype was detected ten times or more. The chain couples TRBV29-1 to TRBJ1-2, with D uncertain. V was trimmed by 6 bases and J by 0 bases, leaving 11 bases between them. Germline V gene lookup returns CDR1 SQVTM and CDR2 ANQGSEA. The CDR3 is 13 residues long. In nucleotides, the CDR3 is TGCAGCGTCCTAGATCCCACTAACTATGGCTACACCTTC. This encodes CSVLDPTNYGYTF.

V gene TRBV12-3 or TRBV12-4 combines with J gene TRBJ2-7; 9 bases fit TRBD1. The V gene end was trimmed by 6 bases and the J gene end by 11 bases; junction bases not matched to a gene: 17. This CDR3 comprises 15 residues. DNA of the CDR3: TGTGCCAGCAGCTCCCCCGGGACAGGGACGAGCGCTAAGTACTTC. Protein product: CASSSPGTGTSAKYF.

The rearrangement joins TRBV7-2 to TRBJ2-1, with D unresolved. Germline CDR1 and CDR2: SGHTA and FQGNSA. The CDR3 extends over 16 amino acids. V shed 0 bases and J shed 2 bases, with 11 bases lying between them. Here the CDR3 reads CASSLAWSAAYNEQFF. For the CDR3, the DNA is TGTGCCAGCAGCTTAGCATGGTCAGCCGCCTACAATGAGCAGTTCTTC.

V is TRBV10-1 and J is TRBJ2-7, with TRBD2 identical over 10 bases. The CDR3 consists of 13 residues. V was clipped by 8 bases and J by 5 bases; unmatched bases: 6. Germline CDR1 is WNHNN and CDR2 is SYGVQD (reference sequence). The CDR3 bases are TGCGCCAGCGGGGGACTAGCGCGCCACGAGCAGTACTTC. Its translation: CASGGLARHEQYF.

The sample holds a few counts of this clonotype. V usage is TRBV10-3 and J usage is TRBJ2-6, with no clear D. This CDR3 contains 15 residues. V lost 6 bases to trimming and J lost 2 bases, with 11 bases between them. The germline CDR1 and CDR2 sequences are ENHRY and SYGVKD. The chain's CDR3 is CAISGRRAGANVLTF. The CDR3 region has the DNA TGTGCCATCAGCGGAAGGCGAGCTGGGGCCAACGTCCTGACTTTC.

This clonotype came up a few times. The CDR3 loop reads CAIRPSGLQETQYF. CDR3 sequence (DNA): TGTGCCATCAGGCCTAGCGGGCTTCAAGAGACCCAGTACTTC. This chain links TRBV10-3 with TRBJ2-5; 8 bases agree with TRBD2. There are 14 residues in the CDR3. The V gene's germline CDR1 is ENHRY and CDR2 SYGVKD. The ends lost 6 bases at V and 2 bases at J; junction bases unmatched: 5.

The J gene is TRBJ1-6, the V gene TRBV5-1; D may be TRBD1 (5 bases). The germline CDR1 and CDR2 sequences are SGHRS and YFSETQ. CDR3 length: 17 amino acids. Trimming pared 5 bases from V and 8 bases from J, leaving 23 bases between. CDR3 amino acids: CASRELGPLGAYSPLHF. CDR3 nucleotide sequence: TGCGCCAGCAGAGAATTGGGACCGCTGGGTGCCTATTCACCCCTCCACTTT.

This clonotype has ten or more counts. The chain couples TRBV7-2 to TRBJ1-5; no clear D. This CDR3 contains 14 residues. Deletions cut 5 bases from V and 5 bases from J, with 13 bases between. Germline V gives CDR1 SGHTA, CDR2 FQGNSA. CDR3 nucleotides: TGTGCCAGCAGCCCGAGGGTCGAGGATCAGCCCCAGCATTTT. Translation: CASSPRVEDQPQHF.

A few counts support this clonotype. The chain has TRBV3-1 and TRBJ2-3; possibly TRBD1 or TRBD2 for D (7 bases each). CDR1 LGHDT and CDR2 YNNKEL come from the germline V gene (reference sequence). With 2 bases removed from V and 5 bases from J, the gap between germline ends came to 26 bases. There are 19 residues in the CDR3. The CDR3 DNA reads TGTGCCAGCAGCCAACGCGCGACTCCCAGGGGGGGTAAGGGAGATACGCAGTATTTT. This sequence encodes CASSQRATPRGGKGDTQYF.

This clonotype was seen a handful of times. The V gene is TRBV5-1, the J gene TRBJ2-2; D is unresolved. This CDR3 spans 14 amino acids. V shed 0 bases and J shed 6 bases, with 9 bases lying between them. CDR1 SGHRS and CDR2 YFSETQ come from the germline V gene. CDR3 nucleotide sequence: TGCGCCAGCAGCTTGGCCCCTAGACCCGGGGAGCTGTTTTTT. It translates to CASSLAPRPGELFF.